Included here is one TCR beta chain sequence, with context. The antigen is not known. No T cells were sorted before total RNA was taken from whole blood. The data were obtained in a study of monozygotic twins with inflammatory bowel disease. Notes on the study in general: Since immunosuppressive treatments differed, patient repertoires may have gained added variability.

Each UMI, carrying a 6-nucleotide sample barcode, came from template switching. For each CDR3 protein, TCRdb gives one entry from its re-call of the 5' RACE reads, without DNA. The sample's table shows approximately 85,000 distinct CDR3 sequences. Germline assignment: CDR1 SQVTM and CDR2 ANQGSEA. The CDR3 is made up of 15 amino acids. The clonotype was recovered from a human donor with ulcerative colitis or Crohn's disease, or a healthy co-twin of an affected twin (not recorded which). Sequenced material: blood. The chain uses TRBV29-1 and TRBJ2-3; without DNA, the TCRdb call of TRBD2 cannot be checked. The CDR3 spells CSVAASGAGTDTQYF.